Listed here is a single T cell receptor (beta chain). The target antigen is unknown. The blood volume drawn from each donor was around 2.5 ml. This record comes from a study of monozygotic twins with inflammatory bowel disease. Study-level findings and limits: Diversity of TCRbeta measured by inverse Simpson was lower in IBD patients than in healthy co-twins.

Each sample had eight separate cDNA synthesis reactions. From the 5' RACE reads, TCRdb lists one entry per CDR3 protein and no DNA. The sample's table shows fewer than 550,000 distinct CDR3 sequences. Germline-derived CDR1 and CDR2 are MNHNY and SVGAGI (reference sequence). CDR3 length: 12 residues. Sequenced sample: blood. The receptor was derived from a human donor with ulcerative colitis or Crohn's disease, or a healthy co-twin of an affected twin (not recorded which). The chain carries TRBV6-6 and TRBJ2-7; the D gene TCRdb calls, TRBD1, cannot be checked with no DNA. The CDR3 sequence: CASSYSGVEQYF.